This record covers a single T cell receptor beta chain. This clone came up a few times. Its antigen is unknown. No base-level quality is on record; no much larger clone is a single base apart. Other DNA sequences from this sample encode an identical CDR3 as well. This sample stems from a study of shared clonotypes between healthy human individuals (dated by TCRdb to 2018 to 2021). For context, the study as a whole: A couple of women and three men aged 18 to 49 years were included in the cohort. Blood TCR repertoires of roughly five healthy adults were deeply sequenced to estimate repertoire size and the extent of clonotype sharing between individuals. For each donor, CD4 naive and CD4 memory were each run on three plates, CD8 naive on two plates, and CD8 memory on one plate. Per donor, leukapheresis produced somewhere between about 0.85 and 10 billion PBMCs. To increase sequencing depth and limit assay-specific biases, different laboratories used diverse techniques to prepare libraries and sequence TCR repertoires.

For the CD8 naive samples, CD45RO-negative cells were positively selected for CCR7, yielding a CD45RA+CCR7+ population from which TemRA cells were excluded. Healthy HIV-negative adults with no recently reported acute infections or vaccinations were included as donors. Every donor was a Caucasian adult living in Nashville, Tennessee, USA. After blood collection by leukapheresis, PBMCs were isolated using Ficoll-Histopaque density gradient centrifugation and then cryopreserved in the vapor phase of liquid nitrogen. Purity and quantity of every magnetically sorted T cell population were checked by analytical flow cytometry. Genomic DNA was isolated from each sorted fraction and quantified by UV absorbance on a Nanodrop 2000c. Relative to germline, V is 0 bases shorter and J is 1 base shorter, with 6 bases between their ends. Via the germline V gene, CDR1 is LGHNA and CDR2 YSLEER. From the cysteine up to the phenylalanine, the CDR3 has a length of 14 residues. This entry keeps only the CDR3 DNA: 42 bases, framed from base 1.

Results and caveats for the whole study, not just this receptor: Larger estimated clonotype richness was generally found for naive subsets than for memory subsets. Based on pairwise subsampling, the degree of clonotype sharing among donors was expected to be affected by sequencing depth. The genetic and exposure-history diversity represented was limited by the small number of donors. About 5% of naive CD4, roughly 3.5% of naive CD8, roughly 2.4% of memory CD4, and 0.4% of memory CD8 clonotypes were shared across a few donors. Compared with non-shared clonotypes, clonotypes shared by all four sorted-subset donors had higher generation probabilities. Incomplete sequencing was indicated by rarefaction of sorted-subset datasets, despite the large sequencing depth. Only blood was sampled, and tissue TCR repertoires likely differ from those in blood.

Using the deep immunoSEQ assay, multiplex PCR amplified TCR CDR3 regions from genomic DNA. Genomic DNA extracted from each cell subset was distributed evenly over all wells of several immunoSEQ 96-well plates, and each plate served as one replicate. Each replicate PCR for sorted subsets received 150 to 250 ng genomic DNA, equal to about 30,000 T cell genomes. The purified libraries were quantified using a Qubit 3.0 fluorometer, sized with a Bioanalyzer 2100, and then quantified again using the KAPA Library Quantification kit. Each immunoSEQ 96-well plate was sequenced on its own single-read 150-cycle Illumina NextSeq 550 flow cell. Per the source publication's procedure: Because the immunoSEQ output held only junctional sequences and lacked quality scores, the filtering could not match the filtering applied to full-length reads. To assign V/J genes and CDR3, sequences were annotated against IMGT germline references using PyIR, a Python wrapper for IgBLAST v1.9. Reads with weak V/J assignments (E-value above 1e-6), missing CDR3, stop codons, out-of-frame junctions, or ambiguous translated residues were removed. A V3J clonotype was defined by an identical inferred V gene, J gene, and CDR3 amino acid sequence. Percentage overlap between repertoires was calculated by dividing the number of shared unique clonotypes by the size of the smaller repertoire. Repertoire richness was assessed with RTK rarefaction, the Chao1 estimator, and Recon v2.1 estimates of unobserved clonotypes. OLGA was used to compute generation probabilities for all TCRbeta clonotypes that the gDNA method yielded from several donors. TCRdb took over this immuneACCESS table, retaining in-frame rearrangements with V and J assigned. Such tables are incomplete; in checked studies, under half of the missing clones stem from an unresolved V gene, and the remainder is unexplained. V, J and clone size derive from that table, while D and trimming were established from the DNA sequence. This sample is represented by just over 2,000,000 clones; 85% to 95% of them were singletons. Jointly, the top ten make up 0.9% to 1.4% of the sample.

The chain links TRBV4-3 with TRBJ1-1, with a tentative D gene TRBD1 over 5 matching bases. The TCR was taken from a man between 18 and 35 years old in good health. The sequenced sample was naive CD8+ T cells sorted from blood. The sample's cell subset or site label is to be understood as: CD45RA+CCR7+. The sequence in DNA is TGCGCCAGCAGCCAAGATGGGGGGAACACTGAAGCTTTCTTT. It is translated as CASSQDGGNTEAFF.